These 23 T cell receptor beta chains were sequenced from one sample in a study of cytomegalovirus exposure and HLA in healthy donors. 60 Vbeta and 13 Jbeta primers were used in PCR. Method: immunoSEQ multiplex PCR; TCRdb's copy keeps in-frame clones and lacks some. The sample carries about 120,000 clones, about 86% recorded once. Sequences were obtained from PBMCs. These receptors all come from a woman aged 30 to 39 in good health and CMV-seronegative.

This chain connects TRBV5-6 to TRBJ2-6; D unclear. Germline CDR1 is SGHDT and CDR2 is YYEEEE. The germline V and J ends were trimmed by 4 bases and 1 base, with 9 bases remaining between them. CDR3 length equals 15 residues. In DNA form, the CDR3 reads TGTGCCAGCAGCCCCCCAATGTCTGGGGCCAACGTCCTGACTTTC. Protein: CASSPPMSGANVLTF.

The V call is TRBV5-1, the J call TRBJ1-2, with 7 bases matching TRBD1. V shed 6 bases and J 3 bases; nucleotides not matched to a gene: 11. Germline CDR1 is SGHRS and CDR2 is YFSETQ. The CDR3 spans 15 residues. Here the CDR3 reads CASTQYTGADYGYTF. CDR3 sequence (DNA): TGCGCCAGCACTCAGTACACAGGGGCAGACTATGGCTACACCTTC.

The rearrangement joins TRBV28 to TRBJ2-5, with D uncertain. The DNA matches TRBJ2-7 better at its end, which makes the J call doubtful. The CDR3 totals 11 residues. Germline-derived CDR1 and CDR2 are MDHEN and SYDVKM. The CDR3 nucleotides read TGTGCCAGCAGTTTAATGTACGAGCAGTACTTC. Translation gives CASSLMYEQYF.

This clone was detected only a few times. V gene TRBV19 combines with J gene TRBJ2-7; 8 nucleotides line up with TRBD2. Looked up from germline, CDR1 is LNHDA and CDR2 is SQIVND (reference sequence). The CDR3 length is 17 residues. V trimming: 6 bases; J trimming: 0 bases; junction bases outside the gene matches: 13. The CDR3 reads CASSPNQRERASYEQYF. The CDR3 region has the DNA TGTGCCAGTAGCCCAAACCAGCGGGAGCGGGCCTCCTACGAGCAGTACTTC.

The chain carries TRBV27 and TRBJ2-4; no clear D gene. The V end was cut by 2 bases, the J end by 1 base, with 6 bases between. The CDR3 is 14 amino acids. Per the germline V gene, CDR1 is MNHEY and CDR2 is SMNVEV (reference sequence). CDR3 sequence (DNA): TGTGCCAGCAGTTTACTCGGGGCCAAAAACATTCAGTACTTC. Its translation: CASSLLGAKNIQYF.

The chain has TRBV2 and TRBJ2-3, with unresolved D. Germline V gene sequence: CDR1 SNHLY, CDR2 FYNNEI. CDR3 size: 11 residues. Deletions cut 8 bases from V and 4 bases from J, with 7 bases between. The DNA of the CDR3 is TGTGCCAGCTCACAAGCAGATACGCAGTATTTT. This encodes CASSQADTQYF.

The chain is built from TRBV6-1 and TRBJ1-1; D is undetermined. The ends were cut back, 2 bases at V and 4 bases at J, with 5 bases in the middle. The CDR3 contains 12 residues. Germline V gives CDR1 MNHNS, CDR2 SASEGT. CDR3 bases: TGTGCCAGCAGTGAAAGAGGCACTGAAGCTTTCTTT. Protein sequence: CASSERGTEAFF.

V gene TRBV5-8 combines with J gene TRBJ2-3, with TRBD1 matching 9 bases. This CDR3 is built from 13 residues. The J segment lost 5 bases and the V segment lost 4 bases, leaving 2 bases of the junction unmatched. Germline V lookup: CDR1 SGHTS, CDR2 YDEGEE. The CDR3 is CASSRTGVDTQYF. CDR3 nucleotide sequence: TGTGCCAGCAGCAGGACAGGGGTAGATACGCAGTATTTT.

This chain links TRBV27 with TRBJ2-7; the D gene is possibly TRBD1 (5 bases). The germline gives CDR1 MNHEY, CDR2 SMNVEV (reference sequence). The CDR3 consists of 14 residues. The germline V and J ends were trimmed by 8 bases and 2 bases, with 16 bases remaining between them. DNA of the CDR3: TGTGCCAGCCCCCCGGCAGGGCGAGCCTACGAGCAGTACTTC. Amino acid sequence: CASPPAGRAYEQYF.

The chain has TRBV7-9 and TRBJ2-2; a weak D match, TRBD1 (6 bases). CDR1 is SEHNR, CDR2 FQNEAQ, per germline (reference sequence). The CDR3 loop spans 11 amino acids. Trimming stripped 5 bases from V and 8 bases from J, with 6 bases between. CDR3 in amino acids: CASSGQGELFF. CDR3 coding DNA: TGTGCCAGCAGCGGACAGGGGGAGCTGTTTTTT.

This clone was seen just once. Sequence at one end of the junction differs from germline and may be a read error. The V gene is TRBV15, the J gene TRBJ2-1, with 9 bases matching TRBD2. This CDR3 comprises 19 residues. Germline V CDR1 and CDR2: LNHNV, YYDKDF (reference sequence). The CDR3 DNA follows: TGTGCCACCGGCAGAGATGGGGGAATAGCGGGAGTTGCCTACAATGAGCAGTTCTTC. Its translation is CATGRDGGIAGVAYNEQFF.

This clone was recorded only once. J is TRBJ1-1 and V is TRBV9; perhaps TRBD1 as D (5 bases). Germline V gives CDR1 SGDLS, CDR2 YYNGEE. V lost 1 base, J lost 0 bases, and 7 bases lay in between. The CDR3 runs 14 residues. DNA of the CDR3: TGTGCCAGCAGCGTACAGGGCATGAACACTGAAGCTTTCTTT. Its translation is CASSVQGMNTEAFF. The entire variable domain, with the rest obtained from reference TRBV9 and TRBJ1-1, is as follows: DSGVTQTPKHLITATGQRVTLRCSPRSGDLSVYWYQQSLDQGLQFLIQYYNGEERAKGNILERFSAQQFPDLHSELNLSSLELGDSALYFCASSVQGMNTEAFFGQGTRLTVV.

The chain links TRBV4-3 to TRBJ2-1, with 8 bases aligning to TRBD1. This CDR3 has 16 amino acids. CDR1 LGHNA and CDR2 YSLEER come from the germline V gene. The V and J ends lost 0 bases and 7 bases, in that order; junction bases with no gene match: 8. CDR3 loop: CASSQDVGQGGNEQFF. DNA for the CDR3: TGCGCCAGCAGCCAAGATGTCGGACAGGGTGGGAATGAGCAGTTCTTC.

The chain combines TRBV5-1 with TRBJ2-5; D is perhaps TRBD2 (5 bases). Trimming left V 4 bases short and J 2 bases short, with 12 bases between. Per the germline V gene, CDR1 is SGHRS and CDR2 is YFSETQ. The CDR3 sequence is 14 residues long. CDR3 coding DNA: TGCGCCAGCAGCCCGGGATCGTTACAAGAGACCCAGTACTTC. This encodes CASSPGSLQETQYF.

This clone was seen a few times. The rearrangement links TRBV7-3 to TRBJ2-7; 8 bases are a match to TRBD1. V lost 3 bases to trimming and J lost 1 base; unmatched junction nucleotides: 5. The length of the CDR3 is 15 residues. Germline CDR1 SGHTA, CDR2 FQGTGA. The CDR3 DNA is TGTGCCAGCAGCTTGAGACAGGGGCCTTCCTACGAGCAGTACTTC. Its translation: CASSLRQGPSYEQYF.

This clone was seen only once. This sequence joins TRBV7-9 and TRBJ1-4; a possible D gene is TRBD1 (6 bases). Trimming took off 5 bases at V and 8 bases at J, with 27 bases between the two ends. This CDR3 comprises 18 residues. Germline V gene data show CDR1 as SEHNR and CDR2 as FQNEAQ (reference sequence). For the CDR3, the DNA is TGTGCCAGCAGCCTACGAGGACAGAGGCGGGTTCTTGGAGAAAAACTGTTTTTT. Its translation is CASSLRGQRRVLGEKLFF.

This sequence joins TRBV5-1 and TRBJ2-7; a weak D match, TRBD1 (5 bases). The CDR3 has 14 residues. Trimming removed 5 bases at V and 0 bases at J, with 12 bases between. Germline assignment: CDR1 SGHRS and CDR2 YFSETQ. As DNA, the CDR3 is TGCGCCAGCAGAAGACAGACCAGCTCCTACGAGCAGTACTTC. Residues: CASRRQTSSYEQYF.

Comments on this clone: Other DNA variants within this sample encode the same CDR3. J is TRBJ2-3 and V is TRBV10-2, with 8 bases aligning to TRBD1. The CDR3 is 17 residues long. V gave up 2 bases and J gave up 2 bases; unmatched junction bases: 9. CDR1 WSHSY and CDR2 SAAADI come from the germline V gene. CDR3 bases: TGCGCCAGCAGTGAGGAGTTAAGGACAGGGTACACAGATACGCAGTATTTT. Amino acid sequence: CASSEELRTGYTDTQYF.

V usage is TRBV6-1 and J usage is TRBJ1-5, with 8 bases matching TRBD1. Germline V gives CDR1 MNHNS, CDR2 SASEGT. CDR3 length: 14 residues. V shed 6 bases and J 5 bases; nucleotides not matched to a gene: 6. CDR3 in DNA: TGTGCCAGCAGCAGGACAGGGATTGATCAGCCCCAGCATTTT. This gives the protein CASSRTGIDQPQHF.

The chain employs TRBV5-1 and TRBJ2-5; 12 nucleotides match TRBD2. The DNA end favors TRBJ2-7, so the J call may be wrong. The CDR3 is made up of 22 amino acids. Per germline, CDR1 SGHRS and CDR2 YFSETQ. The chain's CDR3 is CASSSSPLRQRLAGEAAGEQYF. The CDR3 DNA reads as TGCGCCAGCAGCTCCTCTCCGCTTCGACAGAGACTAGCGGGAGAGGCAGCGGGCGAGCAGTACTTC.

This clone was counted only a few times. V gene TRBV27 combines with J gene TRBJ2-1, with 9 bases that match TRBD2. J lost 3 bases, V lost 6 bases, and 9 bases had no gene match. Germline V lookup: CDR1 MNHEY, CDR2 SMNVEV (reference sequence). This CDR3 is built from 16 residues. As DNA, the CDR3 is TGTGCCAGCAGCCACTTAGCGGGAGCTGGCTACAATGAGCAGTTCTTC. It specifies CASSHLAGAGYNEQFF.

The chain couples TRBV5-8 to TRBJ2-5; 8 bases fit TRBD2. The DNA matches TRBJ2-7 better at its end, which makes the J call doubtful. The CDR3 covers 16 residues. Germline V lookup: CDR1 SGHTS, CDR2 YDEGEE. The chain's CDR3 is CASSYREGMGRYEQYF. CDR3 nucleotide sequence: TGTGCCAGCAGCTACCGGGAGGGAATGGGAAGATACGAGCAGTACTTC.

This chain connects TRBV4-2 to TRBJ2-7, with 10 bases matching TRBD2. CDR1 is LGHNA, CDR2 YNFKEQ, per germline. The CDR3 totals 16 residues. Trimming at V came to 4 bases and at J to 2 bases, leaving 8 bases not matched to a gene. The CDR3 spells CASSLFGTSDAYEQYF. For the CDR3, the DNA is TGTGCCAGCAGCCTATTCGGGACTAGCGACGCCTACGAGCAGTACTTC.